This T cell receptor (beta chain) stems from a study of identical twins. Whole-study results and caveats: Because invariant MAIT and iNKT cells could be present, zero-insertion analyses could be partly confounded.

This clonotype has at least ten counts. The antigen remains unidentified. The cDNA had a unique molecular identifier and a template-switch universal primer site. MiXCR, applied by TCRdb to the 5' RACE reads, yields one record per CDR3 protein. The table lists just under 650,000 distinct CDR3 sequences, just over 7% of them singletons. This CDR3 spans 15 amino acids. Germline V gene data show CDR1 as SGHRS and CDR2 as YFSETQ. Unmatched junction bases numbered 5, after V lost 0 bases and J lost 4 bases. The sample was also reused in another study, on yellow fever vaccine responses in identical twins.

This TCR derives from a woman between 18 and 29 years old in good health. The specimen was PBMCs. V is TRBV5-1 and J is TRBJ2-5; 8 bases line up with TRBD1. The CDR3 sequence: CASSLGGQGGETQYF. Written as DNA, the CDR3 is TGCGCCAGCAGCTTGGGAGGACAGGGCGGAGAGACCCAGTACTTC.